The rows below give T cell receptor beta chains drawn from one sample of a study of T cell responses to AZD1222 COVID-19 vaccine. Repertoires were generated with immunoSEQ multiplex PCR, while TCRdb's copy carries only in-frame clones and drops some. The sample has 75,000 to 90,000 clones, 75% to 95% seen once. Here the sequenced sample was peripheral blood, taken 28 days after the second AZD1222 dose. These receptors came from an adult who received the AZD1222 COVID-19 vaccine. The CDR3 runs from the conserved cysteine through the conserved F or W. D genes are given only for firm matches. Part of the rows lack a size; the others show once, few, many or a class for expanded clones.

v_gene	j_gene	d_gene	abundance	CDR3aa	CDR3nt
TRBV5-1	TRBJ2-7	.	.	CASSEQSYEQYF	TGCGCCAGCAGCGAGCAATCCTACGAGCAGTACTTC
TRBV27	TRBJ2-3	.	.	CASSLAGADLTDTQYF	TGTGCCAGCAGTTTAGCAGGGGCGGACCTCACAGATACGCAGTATTTT
TRBV3-1/TRBV3-2	TRBJ1-5	TRBD1	.	CASSQEGQGGNQPQHF	TGTGCCAGCAGCCAAGAAGGACAGGGAGGCAATCAGCCCCAGCATTTT
TRBV7-9	TRBJ2-7	.	.	CASGVEASSYEQYF	TGTGCCAGCGGTGTCGAAGCGAGCTCCTACGAGCAGTACTTC
TRBV6-6	TRBJ1-2	.	.	CASSFPQRTYGYTF	TGTGCCAGCAGTTTCCCACAGAGGACCTATGGCTACACCTTC
TRBV30	TRBJ2-2	TRBD1	.	CAGGTGPNTGELFF	TGTGCCGGCGGGACAGGGCCGAACACCGGGGAGCTGTTTTTT
TRBV28	TRBJ2-4	.	.	CASVQGGENIQYF	TGTGCCAGCGTCCAGGGCGGAGAAAACATTCAGTACTTC
TRBV3-1/TRBV3-2	TRBJ2-3	TRBD2	.	CASSQETGTSATDTQYF	TGTGCCAGCAGCCAAGAAACCGGGACTAGTGCCACAGATACGCAGTATTTT
TRBV5-1	TRBJ2-1	.	.	CASSLGSGRNEQFF	TGCGCCAGCAGCTTGGGTAGCGGCCGCAATGAGCAGTTCTTC
TRBV27	TRBJ1-3	TRBD1	.	CASSRGQGANTIYF	TGTGCCAGCAGTCGGGGACAGGGGGCGAACACCATATATTTT
TRBV9	TRBJ2-2	.	.	CASTSPGVGTGELFF	TGTGCCAGCACCTCCCCGGGAGTTGGGACCGGGGAGCTGTTTTTT
TRBV5-1	TRBJ2-2	.	.	CASSATAGRTGELFF	TGCGCCAGCAGCGCGACGGCGGGGAGAACCGGGGAGCTGTTTTTT
TRBV9	TRBJ2-2	.	.	CASSVVGGELFF	TGTGCCAGCAGCGTAGTGGGCGGGGAGCTGTTTTTT
TRBV7-2	TRBJ2-5	TRBD2	.	CASSPLAGGGETQYF	TGTGCCAGCAGCCCCTTAGCGGGAGGAGGGGAGACCCAGTACTTC
TRBV28	TRBJ2-7	TRBD2	.	CASSPPSGSSYEQYF	TGTGCCAGCAGCCCGCCCAGCGGGAGTTCCTACGAGCAGTACTTC
TRBV6-6	TRBJ2-7	TRBD2	.	CASSPGTSGSAYEQYF	TGTGCCAGCAGTCCCGGGACTAGCGGGAGTGCCTACGAGCAGTACTTC
TRBV28	TRBJ1-6	TRBD1	.	CASSFPTGKVVKHQKADSPLHF	TGTGCCAGCAGTTTCCCGACAGGGAAGGTCGTAAAGCACCAAAAGGCGGATTCACCCCTCCACTTT
TRBV5-6	TRBJ1-1	.	.	CASSPNPSGTEAFF	TGTGCCAGCAGCCCAAACCCATCAGGGACTGAAGCTTTCTTT
TRBV10-3	TRBJ2-7	TRBD1	once	CAISPDRGRIYEQYF	TGTGCCATCAGCCCAGACAGGGGGCGAATCTACGAGCAGTACTTC
TRBV9	TRBJ1-6	TRBD1	.	CASSAGDSSYNSPLHF	TGTGCCAGCAGCGCGGGGGACAGCTCCTATAATTCACCCCTCCACTTT
TRBV5-6	TRBJ2-2	.	.	CASSFLSNTGELFF	TGTGCCAGCAGCTTTCTATCGAACACCGGGGAGCTGTTTTTT
TRBV19	TRBJ1-1	.	.	CASTSVGAGSTEAFF	TGTGCCAGTACCTCAGTCGGGGCAGGATCCACTGAAGCTTTCTTT
TRBV25-1	TRBJ2-2	.	.	CASSADYSSGELFF	TGTGCCAGCAGTGCGGACTATTCCTCCGGGGAGCTGTTTTTT
TRBV15	TRBJ2-1	.	.	CATSRAYNEQFF	TGTGCCACCAGCAGAGCTTACAATGAGCAGTTCTTC
TRBV18	TRBJ2-3	.	few	CASSPSPSPADTQYF	TGTGCCAGCTCACCAAGCCCTAGTCCCGCAGATACGCAGTATTTT
TRBV9	TRBJ2-1	TRBD2	.	CASSVGSGNGDEQFF	TGTGCCAGCAGCGTAGGTAGCGGGAACGGGGATGAGCAGTTCTTC
TRBV28	TRBJ1-1	.	.	CASSYRGGHTEAFF	TGTGCCAGCAGTTACCGAGGCGGCCACACTGAAGCTTTCTTT
TRBV10-3	TRBJ1-1	TRBD1	.	CATSQGEGGTEAFF	TGTGCCACATCTCAGGGGGAAGGAGGCACTGAAGCTTTCTTT
TRBV28	TRBJ2-7	TRBD1	.	CASSLGDRVQVGEQYF	TGTGCCAGCAGTCTGGGTGACAGGGTCCAGGTAGGCGAGCAGTACTTC
TRBV2	TRBJ2-7	TRBD2	.	CASSVSGSEEQYF	TGTGCCAGCAGTGTCAGCGGGAGCGAAGAGCAGTACTTC
TRBV6-1	TRBJ1-6	.	.	CASSESSPVVSPLHF	TGTGCCAGCAGTGAATCATCCCCGGTCGTGTCACCCCTCCACTTT
TRBV6-4	TRBJ2-2	TRBD1	.	CASKDRGQGATGELFF	TGTGCCAGCAAAGACCGGGGACAGGGGGCCACCGGGGAGCTGTTTTTT
TRBV6-5	TRBJ2-7	.	.	CASRGASREQYF	TGTGCCAGCAGAGGAGCTAGCCGGGAGCAGTACTTC
TRBV3-1/TRBV3-2	TRBJ2-5	TRBD1	.	CASSQVQGETQYF	TGTGCCAGCAGCCAAGTACAGGGGGAGACCCAGTACTTC
TRBV2	TRBJ2-7	TRBD1	.	CASSVLAGGADEQYF	TGTGCCAGCAGTGTCTTGGCAGGGGGCGCGGACGAGCAGTACTTC
TRBV5-6	TRBJ2-6	TRBD2	.	CASSRGLAGRGGANVLTF	TGTGCCAGCAGCAGGGGACTAGCGGGAAGAGGTGGGGCCAACGTCCTGACTTTC